This T cell receptor beta chain was captured in a study of CD8 T cells in ankylosing spondylitis. Findings and limits, study-wide: Enrichment of disease-linked clones was reportedly significant in matched ankylosing spondylitis synovial fluid.

Germline V gene sequence: CDR1 MGHRA, CDR2 YSYEKL. Trimming left V 0 bases short and J 6 bases short, with 17 bases between. The CDR3 consists of 16 residues. In its sample, this clonotype was seen once. As yet, its antigen is unknown. TCRdb called the 5' RACE reads again in MiXCR, with one record for every CDR3 protein. The data contain 230,000 or so distinct CDR3 sequences, 20% to 30% of them seen just once; the ten biggest clones take up about 0.6%. V gene TRBV4-1 combines with J gene TRBJ2-5; possible D gene TRBD1, 6 bases. The clonotype was recovered from a male donor with ankylosing spondylitis or in good health (not recorded which). Sample: blood, either unsorted or a sorted T cell fraction (not recorded which). The CDR3 loop is CASSQDLARGWKTQYF. In DNA form, the CDR3 reads TGCGCCAGCAGCCAAGATCTAGCCAGGGGATGGAAGACCCAGTACTTC.